This TCR beta chain emerged from a study of blood T cell repertoires in COVID-19. About the study: Sites in the United States, Italy and Spain provided acute and convalescent COVID-19 samples.

Under the authors' procedure: Estimation of nucleated cell counts was performed using reference gene primer amplification. TCRdb keeps only in-frame clones here, not all; method: immunoSEQ multiplex PCR. V, J and clone size are those of that table, while D and trimming were read from the DNA. There are some 98,000 clones in the sample; 65% to 90% occur only once, and 11% lies in the top ten. The CDR3 length is 15 residues. V was pared by 5 bases and J by 4 bases, with 17 bases between. Germline CDR1 LNHDA, CDR2 SQIVND (reference sequence). The specimen was peripheral blood. The receptor was derived from a man between 65 and 79 years old with active or convalescent COVID-19. This chain connects TRBV19 to TRBJ1-2, with D possibly TRBD1 on 5 matching bases. The CDR3 bases are TGTGCCAGTAGTTCTCGACAGACCACTGCCTATGGCTACACCTTC. It yields the protein CASSSRQTTAYGYTF.